A selection of T cell receptor beta chains follows, all from one sample in a study of graft-versus-host responses after intestinal transplantation. TCRdb's copy holds only in-frame clones and misses some; the assay was immunoSEQ multiplex PCR. Of tens of thousands of clones in the sample, roughly 94% were seen once. Their antigen targets remain unknown. The source was unstimulated CD8+ T cells sorted from spleen or lymph node cells, collected before intestinal transplant. The receptors were gathered from a human donor who received an intestinal transplant. CDR3s include the opening cysteine and the closing phenylalanine or tryptophan. The D gene is left open where the match is weak. Expanded clones are given a class, and other clones once, few, many or no size at all.

v_call: TRBV7-2
clone_size: NA
j_call: TRBJ2-2
d_call: TRBD2
cdr3_nt: TGTGCCAGCAGCCCCCGGCTAACAGGAGCGGGAGCCCACACCGGGGAGCTGTTTTTT
cdr3_aa: CASSPRLTGAGAHTGELFF

v_call: TRBV28
clone_size: NA
j_call: TRBJ2-1
d_call: TRBD2
cdr3_nt: TGTGCCAGCAGTCGGTTGCCGGGACTAGCTTACAATGAGCAGTTCTTC
cdr3_aa: CASSRLPGLAYNEQFF

v_call: TRBV5-6
clone_size: NA
j_call: TRBJ1-1
d_call: NA
cdr3_nt: TGTGCCAGCAGTCGTGTGGAAGGCATGAACACTGAAGCTTTCTTT
cdr3_aa: CASSRVEGMNTEAFF

v_call: TRBV29-1
clone_size: once
j_call: TRBJ2-1
d_call: NA
cdr3_nt: TGCAGCGTGGATCTGAGCTCCTACAATGAGCAGTTCTTC
cdr3_aa: CSVDLSSYNEQFF

v_call: TRBV18
clone_size: once
j_call: TRBJ2-3
d_call: NA
cdr3_nt: TGTGCCAGCTCACCCCGGGCGCTGGATGGAGATACGCAGTATTTT
cdr3_aa: CASSPRALDGDTQYF

v_call: TRBV6-5
clone_size: once
j_call: TRBJ2-1
d_call: NA
cdr3_nt: TGTGCCCCCCACGGGTTTTGGAATGAGCAGTTCTTC
cdr3_aa: CAPHGFWNEQFF

v_call: TRBV9
clone_size: NA
j_call: TRBJ2-1
d_call: TRBD2
cdr3_nt: TGTGCCAACAGCGCCGGGACTAGCGGGACTGAGCAGTTCTTC
cdr3_aa: CANSAGTSGTEQFF

v_call: TRBV5-1
clone_size: NA
j_call: TRBJ2-7
d_call: NA
cdr3_nt: TGCGCCAGCAGCTTGGGCTCGCTGACAGGCACCTACGAGCAGTACTTC
cdr3_aa: CASSLGSLTGTYEQYF

v_call: TRBV29-1
clone_size: NA
j_call: TRBJ1-2
d_call: NA
cdr3_nt: TGCAGCGTTGAAGGCGTCTTGGGCAAGATCCTCTATGGCTACACCTTC
cdr3_aa: CSVEGVLGKILYGYTF

v_call: TRBV29-1
clone_size: NA
j_call: TRBJ1-2
d_call: NA
cdr3_nt: TGCAGCGTTGAAGCGCGGAGAGGGGCCCAATACTATGGCTACACCTTC
cdr3_aa: CSVEARRGAQYYGYTF

v_call: TRBV25-1
clone_size: NA
j_call: TRBJ2-3
d_call: NA
cdr3_nt: TGTGCCAGCAGTGAATCGTCTGGACACACAGATACGCAGTATTTT
cdr3_aa: CASSESSGHTDTQYF

v_call: TRBV7-9
clone_size: NA
j_call: TRBJ1-2
d_call: TRBD1
cdr3_nt: TGTGCCAGCAGCTTCGGAGACAGGGGAAGTAATGGCTACACCTTC
cdr3_aa: CASSFGDRGSNGYTF

v_call: TRBV7-9
clone_size: NA
j_call: TRBJ2-1
d_call: NA
cdr3_nt: TGTGCCAGCAGCTTGGGGGCTGATGAGCAGTTCTTC
cdr3_aa: CASSLGADEQFF

v_call: TRBV9
clone_size: NA
j_call: TRBJ2-5
d_call: NA
cdr3_nt: TGTGCCAGCAGCGCCGAGGACAGTTCAATGGAGACCCAGTACTTC
cdr3_aa: CASSAEDSSMETQYF

v_call: TRBV6-5
clone_size: NA
j_call: TRBJ2-3
d_call: NA
cdr3_nt: TGTGCCAGCAGTTACGGTACAGGGACAGATACGCAGTATTTT
cdr3_aa: CASSYGTGTDTQYF

v_call: TRBV11-1
clone_size: once
j_call: TRBJ2-3
d_call: NA
cdr3_nt: TGTGCCAGCAGCCCACGTACGGGTACCGAGAGCACAGATACGCAGTATTTT
cdr3_aa: CASSPRTGTESTDTQYF

v_call: TRBV7-9
clone_size: NA
j_call: TRBJ1-6
d_call: NA
cdr3_nt: TGTGCCAGCAGCTTAGAGGAGCGGGTTTATTCACCCCTCCACTTT
cdr3_aa: CASSLEERVYSPLHF

v_call: TRBV4-2
clone_size: once
j_call: TRBJ2-3
d_call: NA
cdr3_nt: TGTGCCAGCAGCCAAGATAAGGTGGGCCGCACAGATACGCAGTATTTT
cdr3_aa: CASSQDKVGRTDTQYF

v_call: TRBV5-1
clone_size: NA
j_call: TRBJ2-3
d_call: NA
cdr3_nt: TGCGCCAGCGGTGCGGAAGGGGGCACAGATACGCAGTATTTT
cdr3_aa: CASGAEGGTDTQYF

v_call: TRBV5-1
clone_size: NA
j_call: TRBJ2-7
d_call: NA
cdr3_nt: TGCGCCAGCAGCTTGGACAGACCTCCCTCCTACGAGCAGTACTTC
cdr3_aa: CASSLDRPPSYEQYF

v_call: TRBV4-1
clone_size: NA
j_call: TRBJ2-1
d_call: NA
cdr3_nt: TGCGCCAGCAGCCAGGGCACAGGTTGGGCGCAGTTCTTC
cdr3_aa: CASSQGTGWAQFF

v_call: TRBV29-1
clone_size: NA
j_call: TRBJ2-7
d_call: TRBD1
cdr3_nt: TGCAGCGCCGGGACAGGGGGCCTCGAGCAGTACTTC
cdr3_aa: CSAGTGGLEQYF

v_call: TRBV27
clone_size: NA
j_call: TRBJ1-2
d_call: TRBD1
cdr3_nt: TGTGCCAGCAGTCTAGGGACAGGTGCTAACTATGGCTACACCTTC
cdr3_aa: CASSLGTGANYGYTF

v_call: TRBV19
clone_size: NA
j_call: TRBJ2-5
d_call: NA
cdr3_nt: TGTGCCAGTAGTATCGTCGGGATCTTCGGGGAGCAGTACTTC
cdr3_aa: CASSIVGIFGEQYF

v_call: TRBV7-2
clone_size: NA
j_call: TRBJ2-7
d_call: TRBD1
cdr3_nt: TGTGCCAGCAGCTCGGACAGGAGGCCTCTCTACGAGCAGTACTTC
cdr3_aa: CASSSDRRPLYEQYF

v_call: TRBV7-6
clone_size: NA
j_call: TRBJ2-7
d_call: TRBD1
cdr3_nt: TGTGCCAGCAGCGGGACAGGGTACGAGCAGTACTTC
cdr3_aa: CASSGTGYEQYF

v_call: TRBV19
clone_size: once
j_call: TRBJ2-1
d_call: TRBD2
cdr3_nt: TGTGCCAGTAGTATAGATACTAGCGGGATAAGCTCCTACAATGAGCAGTTCTTC
cdr3_aa: CASSIDTSGISSYNEQFF

v_call: TRBV28
clone_size: NA
j_call: TRBJ1-2
d_call: NA
cdr3_nt: TGTGCCAGCAACCCCCTGCGGGGGTCGTATGGCTACACCTTC
cdr3_aa: CASNPLRGSYGYTF

v_call: TRBV5-4
clone_size: NA
j_call: TRBJ1-1
d_call: TRBD1
cdr3_nt: TGTGCCAGCAGCACCTCGGACAGGGGTTGGGGCGGTAACACTGAAGCTTTCTTT
cdr3_aa: CASSTSDRGWGGNTEAFF

v_call: TRBV27
clone_size: few
j_call: TRBJ2-7
d_call: TRBD2
cdr3_nt: TGTGCCAGCAGTTGGGGCGGGGGAGAAATTTACGAGCAGTACTTC
cdr3_aa: CASSWGGGEIYEQYF

v_call: TRBV27
clone_size: NA
j_call: TRBJ2-1
d_call: NA
cdr3_nt: TGTGCCAGCAGTTTGTACGACAGCTACAATGAGCAGTTCTTC
cdr3_aa: CASSLYDSYNEQFF

v_call: TRBV7-2
clone_size: NA
j_call: TRBJ2-7
d_call: NA
cdr3_nt: TGTGCCAGCAGCTCCTTCCCCTCCTACGAGCAGTACTTC
cdr3_aa: CASSSFPSYEQYF

v_call: TRBV7-9
clone_size: NA
j_call: TRBJ1-1
d_call: NA
cdr3_nt: TGTGCCAGCAGCTTAGTCCCAGGGGCGAACACTGAAGCTTTCTTT
cdr3_aa: CASSLVPGANTEAFF

v_call: TRBV27
clone_size: NA
j_call: TRBJ2-2
d_call: NA
cdr3_nt: TGTGCCAGCAGTTTAGAACCAGGGTGGCACACCGGGGAGCTGTTTTTT
cdr3_aa: CASSLEPGWHTGELFF

v_call: TRBV18
clone_size: NA
j_call: TRBJ2-1
d_call: NA
cdr3_nt: TGTGCCAGCTCGAACGACCCACCCTCCTACAATGAGCAGTTCTTC
cdr3_aa: CASSNDPPSYNEQFF

v_call: TRBV9
clone_size: NA
j_call: TRBJ2-3
d_call: NA
cdr3_nt: TGTGCCAGCAGCGAGGCTACGGAGCCCACAGATACGCAGTATTTT
cdr3_aa: CASSEATEPTDTQYF

v_call: TRBV5-3
clone_size: NA
j_call: TRBJ1-5
d_call: NA
cdr3_nt: TGTGCCAGAAGCTATACCGGACAGATAACTCTCAATCAGCCCCAGCATTTT
cdr3_aa: CARSYTGQITLNQPQHF

v_call: TRBV15
clone_size: NA
j_call: TRBJ2-1
d_call: NA
cdr3_nt: TGTGCCACCAGCAGATCGAAGGCCAGCTCCTACAATGAGCAGTTCTTC
cdr3_aa: CATSRSKASSYNEQFF

v_call: TRBV5-1
clone_size: NA
j_call: TRBJ1-1
d_call: NA
cdr3_nt: TGCGCCAGTACCATTGGGACTGAAGCTTTCTTT
cdr3_aa: CASTIGTEAFF

v_call: TRBV19
clone_size: NA
j_call: TRBJ2-6
d_call: TRBD1
cdr3_nt: TGTGCCAGTAGAGAGGGACAGCCTCGATCTGGGGCCAACGTCCTGACTTTC
cdr3_aa: CASREGQPRSGANVLTF